These 11 T cell receptor beta chains share one sample of origin, sequenced in a study of cytomegalovirus exposure and HLA in healthy donors. Data came from immunoSEQ multiplex PCR; TCRdb stores just in-frame clones and leaves some out. The sample contains some 230,000 clones, 80% to 95% of which appear only once. Sample: PBMCs. The receptors originated from a woman aged 18-29 years in good health and CMV-seronegative.

The chain joins TRBV9 to TRBJ2-7; TRBD1 is a possible D gene (6 bases). V shed 0 bases and J shed 3 bases, with 19 bases lying between them. CDR3 length: 17 amino acids. Germline V CDR1 and CDR2: SGDLS, YYNGEE. The CDR3 sequence: CASSVEAGVVGVYEQYF. DNA of the CDR3: TGTGCCAGCAGCGTAGAGGCAGGGGTTGTAGGTGTCTACGAGCAGTACTTC. The entire variable domain, with the rest obtained from reference TRBV9 and TRBJ2-7, is as follows: DSGVTQTPKHLITATGQRVTLRCSPRSGDLSVYWYQQSLDQGLQFLIQYYNGEERAKGNILERFSAQQFPDLHSELNLSSLELGDSALYFCASSVEAGVVGVYEQYFGPGTRLTVT.

V and J are TRBV7-9 and TRBJ2-7, with TRBD2 matching over 10 bases. The CDR3 sequence is 12 residues long. V was pared by 6 bases and J by 5 bases, with 1 base of the junction left unmatched. CDR1 is SEHNR and CDR2 is FQNEAQ in the germline V gene (reference sequence). Here the CDR3 reads CASRLAGNEQYF. Here the CDR3 DNA reads TGTGCCAGCAGACTAGCGGGAAACGAGCAGTACTTC.

The chain recombines TRBV29-1 with TRBJ2-7; perhaps TRBD2 as D (5 bases). CDR3 length: 11 amino acids. Germline CDR1 reads SQVTM; CDR2 reads ANQGSEA. The V end lost 4 bases, the J end lost 7 bases, and 11 bases lay between the germline ends. CDR3 nucleotides: TGCAGCGTTGTACTAGGCGAGGAGCAGTACTTC. This sequence encodes CSVVLGEEQYF.

Here the CDR3 reads CASSAVRGLGGNEQFF. CDR3 DNA: TGTGCCAGCAGTGCTGTGCGGGGACTAGGGGGCAATGAGCAGTTCTTC. The V call is TRBV6-1, the J call TRBJ2-1; 8 bases line up with TRBD2. The CDR3 sequence is 16 residues long. Germline CDR1 MNHNS, CDR2 SASEGT. The J segment lost 6 bases and the V segment lost 4 bases, leaving 11 bases of the junction unmatched.

The gene calls are TRBV12-5 and TRBJ2-3, with a weak D call TRBD1 (5 bases). The germline V gene encodes CDR1 LGHNT and CDR2 FRNRAP. The CDR3 sequence is 12 residues long. V dropped 5 bases and J dropped 8 bases, with 11 bases sitting between them. The DNA for the CDR3 is TGTGCTAGTGGTGCCCGACAGAGTACGCAGTATTTT. It yields the protein CASGARQSTQYF.

V usage is TRBV5-1 and J usage is TRBJ2-7; 9 bases match TRBD1. The germline V gene encodes CDR1 SGHRS and CDR2 YFSETQ. The CDR3 is made up of 16 amino acids. J was trimmed by 2 bases and V by 0 bases; bases with no gene match: 6. The CDR3 loop reads CASSLAGGQGTYEQYF. DNA of the CDR3: TGCGCCAGCAGCTTGGCCGGGGGACAGGGAACCTACGAGCAGTACTTC.

The gene calls are TRBV4-1 and TRBJ2-7; 7 nucleotides match TRBD1. V was pared by 1 base and J by 2 bases, with 5 bases of the junction left unmatched. This CDR3 is built from 15 residues. Germline loops: CDR1 MGHRA, CDR2 YSYEKL. The CDR3 sequence is CASSQADRETYEQYF. CDR3 nucleotide sequence: TGCGCCAGCAGCCAAGCCGACAGGGAAACCTACGAGCAGTACTTC.

The chain uses TRBV9 and TRBJ1-2; D not certain. Trimming removed 2 bases from V and 3 bases from J, with 11 bases in between. This CDR3 has 14 amino acids. Germline V gene lookup returns CDR1 SGDLS and CDR2 YYNGEE. The DNA of the CDR3 is TGTGCCAGCAGCGTGGGCAGGTTCGACTATGGCTACACCTTC. Its protein product is CASSVGRFDYGYTF.

The chain joins TRBV30 to TRBJ1-4; maybe TRBD1 (5 bases). There are 14 residues in the CDR3. CDR1 is GTSNPN, CDR2 SVGIG, per germline (reference sequence). The germline V and J ends were trimmed by 2 bases and 7 bases, with 14 bases remaining between them. The CDR3 coding sequence is TGTGCCTGGAGTACTCGGGGAGGGGCTGAAAAACTGTTTTTT. Its translation is CAWSTRGGAEKLFF.

The V and J genes are TRBV5-6 and TRBJ2-7; a weak D match, TRBD2 (6 bases). The CDR3 sequence is 12 residues long. Trimming removed 6 bases from V and 6 bases from J, with 13 bases in between. Germline loops: CDR1 SGHDT, CDR2 YYEEEE. In nucleotides, the CDR3 is TGTGCCAGCACCGGGGGATTCGGCGAGCAGTACTTC. Its protein is CASTGGFGEQYF.

CDR3 amino acids: CASSLRGLGTQYF. The CDR3 region has the DNA TGTGCCAGCAGTTTGCGGGGGCTGGGGACCCAGTACTTC. This rearrangement joins TRBV27 to TRBJ2-5; possibly TRBD2 for D (7 bases). In germline, CDR1 is MNHEY, CDR2 SMNVEV (reference sequence). Trimming shortened V by 3 bases and J by 7 bases, and 12 bases separated the two germline ends. This CDR3 has 13 residues.